The 31 T cell receptor beta chains below come from one sample, sequenced in a study of shared clonotypes between healthy human individuals. Profiled with immunoSEQ multiplex PCR; TCRdb holds only in-frame clones, not every one. The data hold some 1,900,000 clones, with less than 95% observed a single time. Positively selected for CCR7, the CD45RO-negative cells used as naive CD8 cells excluded terminally differentiated effector memory CD45RA+ cells. Material for sequencing was naive CD8+ T cells sorted from blood. The receptors shown here come from a man aged 18 to 35 in good health.

The count of this clone is one. V gene TRBV28 combines with J gene TRBJ2-1, with D perhaps matching TRBD2 (6 bases). There are 11 residues in the CDR3. Trimming took off 6 bases at V and 10 bases at J, with 10 bases between the two ends. Germline CDR1 MDHEN, CDR2 SYDVKM. The CDR3, as DNA: TGTGCCAGCAGGCTTGGGGGGGAGCAGTTCTTC. Amino acid sequence: CASRLGGEQFF.

This clone was counted once. This chain uses TRBV4-1 with TRBJ2-7, with D perhaps matching TRBD1 (6 bases). Between the trimmed V and J ends, which lost 3 bases and 0 bases, there was a span of 12 bases. CDR1 and CDR2 from the germline V gene are MGHRA and YSYEKL. The length of the CDR3 is 15 residues. The CDR3 nucleotides are TGCGCCAGCAGCCATTATGTAGGGGGCTCCTACGAGCAGTACTTC. This sequence encodes CASSHYVGGSYEQYF.

This rearrangement joins TRBV7-2 to TRBJ2-1; D uncertain. V was cut by 6 bases and J by 2 bases, with 8 bases left in between. The CDR3 sequence is 13 residues long. The V gene's germline CDR1 is SGHTA and CDR2 FQGNSA. CDR3 sequence: CASRIPAYNEQFF. The CDR3 DNA reads as TGTGCCAGCAGAATCCCAGCCTACAATGAGCAGTTCTTC. The entire variable domain, with the rest obtained from reference TRBV7-2 and TRBJ2-1, is as follows: GAGVSQSPSNKVTEKGKDVELRCDPISGHTALYWYRQSLGQGLEFLIYFQGNSAPDKSGLPSDRFSAERTGGSVSTLTIQRTQQEDSAVYLCASRIPAYNEQFFGPGTRLTVL.

V gene TRBV9 combines with J gene TRBJ1-1; no clear D. The V gene's germline CDR1 is SGDLS and CDR2 YYNGEE. The CDR3 contains 16 residues. V lost 4 bases and J lost 1, with 17 bases in between. The CDR3 here is CASSPHGLIGNTEAFF. The CDR3 nucleotides read TGTGCCAGCAGCCCCCACGGACTCATAGGGAACACTGAAGCTTTCTTT.

This chain uses TRBV7-9 with TRBJ1-1; D unclear. Germline CDR1 and CDR2: SEHNR and FQNEAQ (reference sequence). This CDR3 comprises 16 residues. V shed 5 bases and J shed 0 bases, with 16 bases lying between them. Here the CDR3 reads CASSAAAGAMNTEAFF. As DNA, the CDR3 is TGTGCCAGCAGCGCTGCGGCAGGAGCTATGAACACTGAAGCTTTCTTT.

Concerning this clone: The same CDR3 can be traced to other DNA sequences in this sample. The chain links TRBV27 to TRBJ2-7, with D perhaps TRBD1 (6 bases). Trimming stripped 0 bases from V and 4 bases from J, with 10 bases between. This CDR3 region has 14 residues. Germline assignment: CDR1 MNHEY and CDR2 SMNVEV (reference sequence). The DNA for the CDR3 is TGTGCCAGCAGTTTATCGACAGGCGGTTACGAGCAGTACTTC. It encodes CASSLSTGGYEQYF.

The V call is TRBV19, the J call TRBJ2-7; 8 nucleotides agree with TRBD1. Germline V CDR1 and CDR2: LNHDA, SQIVND (reference sequence). J gave up 2 bases and V 6 bases, and 9 bases lay outside the gene matches. The CDR3 has 15 residues. CDR3 in amino acids: CASSPGQGFPYEQYF. Here the CDR3 DNA reads TGTGCCAGTAGCCCCGGACAGGGATTCCCCTACGAGCAGTACTTC.

The V and J genes are TRBV5-6 and TRBJ2-7; D not resolved. Deletions cut 1 base from V and 1 base from J, with 6 bases between. This CDR3 contains 13 residues. Germline V gene sequence: CDR1 SGHDT, CDR2 YYEEEE. The CDR3 nucleotides read TGTGCCAGCAGCTTGTGGCTGTCCTACGAGCAGTACTTC. This translates into CASSLWLSYEQYF.

This chain's CDR3 is CASSDSTWGANTDTQYF. Written as DNA, the CDR3 is TGTGCCAGCAGTGACTCGACTTGGGGCGCTAACACAGATACGCAGTATTTT. The chain recombines TRBV6-4 with TRBJ2-3, with D possibly matching TRBD1 (5 bases). Trimming pared 0 bases from V and 2 bases from J, leaving 15 bases between. The CDR3 loop spans 17 amino acids. The V gene's germline CDR1 is MRHNA and CDR2 SNTAGT.

The chain has TRBV4-1 and TRBJ2-7; possible D gene TRBD2, 7 bases. V shed 2 bases and J shed 3 bases, with 11 bases lying between them. The CDR3 spans 14 residues. The germline V gene has CDR1 MGHRA and CDR2 YSYEKL. The CDR3: CASSQKGGGYEQYF. The CDR3 DNA follows: TGCGCCAGCAGCCAAAAGGGGGGGGGCTACGAGCAGTACTTC.

This clone is a singleton in its sample. J is TRBJ1-1 and V is TRBV9, with D perhaps TRBD1 (6 bases). Germline lookup yields CDR1 SGDLS and CDR2 YYNGEE. The CDR3 totals 16 residues. V lost 4 bases, J lost 5 bases, and 21 bases lay in between. The CDR3 reads CASSPETVRGDTEAFF. As DNA, the CDR3 is TGTGCCAGCAGCCCAGAGACGGTCAGGGGAGATACTGAAGCTTTCTTT. Variable domain in full (rest from reference TRBV9 and TRBJ1-1): DSGVTQTPKHLITATGQRVTLRCSPRSGDLSVYWYQQSLDQGLQFLIQYYNGEERAKGNILERFSAQQFPDLHSELNLSSLELGDSALYFCASSPETVRGDTEAFFGQGTRLTVV.

For this clone: Distinct nucleotide sequences in the sample also encode this CDR3. The CDR3 protein is CASSLHNEQFF. Written as DNA, the CDR3 is TGTGCCAGCAGTCTCCACAATGAGCAGTTCTTC. V usage is TRBV7-9 and J usage is TRBJ2-1; unclear D gene. Germline CDR1 and CDR2: SEHNR and FQNEAQ (reference sequence). Trimming took 6 bases from V and 5 from J, leaving 5 bases between them. The CDR3 contains 11 residues.

The chain couples TRBV6-1 to TRBJ1-1; 9 nucleotides agree with TRBD1. V lost 8 bases and J lost 4; bases outside the gene matches: 8. The CDR3 runs 14 residues. Germline CDR1 reads MNHNS; CDR2 reads SASEGT. This CDR3 is CASSGQGPATEAFF. CDR3 DNA sequence: TGTGCCAGCTCCGGACAGGGGCCAGCCACTGAAGCTTTCTTT.

To note about this clone: This may be a read error, as it is one base from a much larger clone. This chain uses TRBV13 with TRBJ1-2, with D perhaps matching TRBD1 (6 bases). Germline V gene data show CDR1 as PRHDT and CDR2 as FYEKMQ (reference sequence). Trimming removed 5 bases from V and 4 bases from J, with 8 bases in between. The CDR3 extends over 12 amino acids. The CDR3 region has the DNA TGTGCCAGCAGCCAGGACAGCTATGGCTACACCTTC. This gives the protein CASSQDSYGYTF.

The chain is built from TRBV4-1 and TRBJ2-2; no clear D gene. The V gene's germline CDR1 is MGHRA and CDR2 YSYEKL. Trimming took off 0 bases at V and 11 bases at J, with 16 bases between the two ends. There are 15 residues in the CDR3. For the CDR3, the DNA is TGCGCCAGCAGCCAAGACATTAGGTCCCGTGGCGAGCTGTTTTTT. Amino acid sequence: CASSQDIRSRGELFF.

Note on this clone: Distinct nucleotide sequences in the sample also encode this CDR3. The chain has TRBV6-6 and TRBJ2-7, with TRBD1 as a possible D gene (6 bases). From germline, CDR1 is MNHNY and CDR2 SVGAGI (reference sequence). This CDR3 contains 13 residues. V was clipped by 3 bases and J by 4 bases, with 10 bases between them. The DNA of the CDR3 is TGTGCCAGCAGTTATTCAGGGGCGTACGAGCAGTACTTC. Amino acids: CASSYSGAYEQYF.

The V gene is TRBV11-2, the J gene TRBJ1-3; TRBD1 matches at 7 bases. Germline trimming cut 5 bases from V and 2 bases from J; bases unmatched to any gene: 6. Germline lookup yields CDR1 SGHAT and CDR2 FQNNGV. CDR3 length: 15 residues. DNA for the CDR3: TGTGCCAGCAGCCCGTCGACAGGGCCTGGAAACACCATATATTTT. It yields the protein CASSPSTGPGNTIYF.

This chain links TRBV4-1 with TRBJ1-2, with D maybe TRBD1 (6 bases). Trimming took 0 bases from V and 3 from J, leaving 20 bases between them. This CDR3 contains 18 residues. Looked up from germline, CDR1 is MGHRA and CDR2 is YSYEKL. The CDR3 DNA follows: TGCGCCAGCAGCCAAGATCCAACCCTTGGGGGCGATGACTATGGCTACACCTTC. Amino acid sequence: CASSQDPTLGGDDYGYTF.

The V call is TRBV4-1, the J call TRBJ1-2, with D unresolved. The CDR3 has 16 residues. The V end lost 3 bases, the J end lost 5 bases, and 19 bases lay between the germline ends. From germline, CDR1 is MGHRA and CDR2 YSYEKL. CDR3 coding DNA: TGCGCCAGCAGCCACCTCCAATACGGGGTGGAGTATGGCTACACCTTC. Residues: CASSHLQYGVEYGYTF.

Only one count was recorded for this clone. The V gene is TRBV19, the J gene TRBJ1-5; 10 bases match TRBD1. V gave up 1 base and J gave up 6 bases; unmatched junction bases: 12. The CDR3 is 18 residues long. In germline, CDR1 is LNHDA, CDR2 SQIVND (reference sequence). The chain's CDR3 is CASSIAARQGAPGQPQHF. Here the CDR3 DNA reads TGTGCCAGTAGTATAGCCGCAAGACAGGGGGCGCCGGGTCAGCCCCAGCATTTT.

A few counts support this clone. The chain has TRBV5-6 and TRBJ2-7; D call uncertain. Germline lookup yields CDR1 SGHDT and CDR2 YYEEEE. CDR3 size: 12 residues. V lost 4 bases, J lost 7 bases, and 12 bases lay in between. The DNA of the CDR3 is TGTGCCAGCAGCCAGTTGACCCATGAGCAGTACTTC. It is translated as CASSQLTHEQYF.

This sequence joins TRBV28 and TRBJ1-1; 7 bases align to TRBD1. This CDR3 has 15 amino acids. The V segment lost 5 bases and the J segment 0 bases; nucleotides outside the gene matches: 6. Germline V CDR1 and CDR2: MDHEN, SYDVKM. The CDR3 region has the DNA TGTGCCAGCAGTGGGGGACAGCTAATGAACACTGAAGCTTTCTTT. This sequence encodes CASSGGQLMNTEAFF.

V gene TRBV7-9 combines with J gene TRBJ2-3, with 10 bases lining up with TRBD2. CDR3 length equals 17 residues. In germline, CDR1 is SEHNR, CDR2 FQNEAQ (reference sequence). V was pared by 1 base and J by 2 bases, with 6 bases of the junction left unmatched. CDR3 protein: CASSLDLAGASTDTQYF. The CDR3 DNA follows: TGTGCCAGCAGCTTAGATCTAGCGGGGGCCTCCACAGATACGCAGTATTTT.

Worth noting for this clone: The same CDR3 can be traced to other DNA sequences in this sample. The chain joins TRBV19 to TRBJ2-7, with TRBD1 as a possible D gene (6 bases). Germline CDR1 reads LNHDA; CDR2 reads SQIVND (reference sequence). This CDR3 has 13 residues. V shed 5 bases and J shed 1 base, with 9 bases lying between them. The CDR3 loop is CASSFGQSYEQYF. CDR3 nucleotides: TGTGCCAGTAGTTTCGGACAGTCCTACGAGCAGTACTTC.

The V gene is TRBV7-9, the J gene TRBJ2-1, with D unclear. Looked up from germline, CDR1 is SEHNR and CDR2 is FQNEAQ (reference sequence). The CDR3 length is 10 residues. The V gene lost 6 bases and the J gene lost 8 bases, with 5 bases spanning the gap. The CDR3 nucleotides read TGTGCCAGCAGGGGTCATGAGCAGTTCTTC. Protein sequence: CASRGHEQFF. Filled out from reference TRBV7-9 and TRBJ2-1, the complete variable domain reads DTGVSQNPRHKITKRGQNVTFRCDPISEHNRLYWYRQTLGQGPEFLTYFQNEAQLEKSRLLSDRFSAERPKGSFSTLEIQRTEQGDSAMYLCASRGHEQFFGPGTRLTVL.

The CDR3: CASHRDYSTDTQYF. The DNA for the CDR3 is TGCGCCAGCCACAGGGACTATAGCACAGATACGCAGTATTTT. The chain combines TRBV10-2 with TRBJ2-3; a weak D match, TRBD2 (7 bases). V lost 8 bases, J lost 0 bases, and 12 bases lay in between. The CDR3 is made up of 14 amino acids. The germline CDR1 and CDR2 sequences are WSHSY and SAAADI.

As for this clone: The same CDR3 can be traced to other DNA sequences in this sample. The chain carries TRBV27 and TRBJ1-1, with D unclear. Trimming removed 3 bases at V and 1 base at J, with 6 bases between. This CDR3 is built from 13 residues. The germline gives CDR1 MNHEY, CDR2 SMNVEV (reference sequence). CDR3 amino acids: CASSFDRNTEAFF. CDR3 nucleotides: TGTGCCAGCAGTTTTGATAGGAACACTGAAGCTTTCTTT.

The chain combines TRBV27 with TRBJ2-7; 7 bases fit TRBD1. The CDR3 spans 16 residues. Germline CDR1 MNHEY, CDR2 SMNVEV (reference sequence). Losses at the gene ends were 2 bases for V and 0 bases for J; bases not matched to a gene: 7. CDR3 bases: TGTGCCAGCAGTTTAACCGGGACAGCCTACTCCTACGAGCAGTACTTC. As protein: CASSLTGTAYSYEQYF.

The chain couples TRBV11-2 to TRBJ2-5; 10 positions match TRBD2. V trimming: 1 base; J trimming: 4 bases; junction bases outside the gene matches: 9. Germline V gene lookup returns CDR1 SGHAT and CDR2 FQNNGV. The CDR3 totals 17 residues. The CDR3 bases are TGTGCCAGCAGCTTAGGTTCTAGCGGGAGAAAGGGAGAGACCCAGTACTTC. As protein: CASSLGSSGRKGETQYF.

The chain combines TRBV7-8 with TRBJ2-1; possibly TRBD1 for D (6 bases). This CDR3 region has 13 residues. Germline V CDR1 and CDR2: SGHVS, FQNEAQ. Trimming took off 3 bases at V and 10 bases at J, with 13 bases between the two ends. The CDR3 DNA is TGTGCCAGCAGCTTCGGGGACATGGCAGAGCAGTTCTTC. Residues: CASSFGDMAEQFF.

About this clone itself: The identical CDR3 is also encoded by other nucleotide sequences in the sample. The rearrangement links TRBV7-6 to TRBJ2-1; D gene unclear. The V gene's germline CDR1 is SGHVS and CDR2 FNYEAQ. V shed 2 bases and J shed 8 bases, with 7 bases lying between them. The CDR3 contains 12 residues. The CDR3 DNA reads as TGTGCCAGCAGCTTAAATGGGGATGAGCAGTTCTTC. It specifies CASSLNGDEQFF.